This T cell receptor (beta chain) is from a study of radiotherapy plus CTLA-4 blockade in lung cancer. Study-level results: In blood, early T cell clone dynamics reportedly predicted response best, together with interferon-beta.

Only in-frame clones appear in the TCRdb table, and some are missing; sequencing was by immunoSEQ multiplex PCR. This repertoire shows over 80,000 clones, around 86% found once; its top ten account for 0.82%. V lost 5 bases, J lost 4 bases, and 14 bases lay in between. The CDR3 runs to 15 residues. Per the germline V gene, CDR1 is MDHEN and CDR2 is SYDVKM. Points on this clone: Its matching antigen is unknown.

The gene calls are TRBV28 and TRBJ1-4; D might be TRBD1 (5 bases). This material consisted of peripheral blood, taken from a patient treated with radiotherapy plus ipilimumab. The sequence was collected from a human donor with non-small cell lung cancer who had stable disease on radiotherapy plus ipilimumab. CDR3 sequence: CASSGSTADNEKLFF. The DNA of the CDR3 is TGTGCCAGCAGTGGATCGACAGCCGATAATGAAAAACTGTTTTTT.